This TCR beta chain derives from a study of T cell changes during pregnancy in multiple sclerosis. CDR3 length equals 13 residues. The V and J ends lost 0 bases and 7 bases respectively, with 7 bases between them. CDR1 and CDR2 (germline): MRHNA, SNTAGT. Libraries were prepared by immunoSEQ multiplex PCR; TCRdb keeps only in-frame clonotypes and omits some of them. The data contain around 100,000 clones, 80% to 95% of them singletons. Sequences were derived from peripheral blood, sampled after pregnancy. This chain connects TRBV6-4 to TRBJ2-1, with TRBD2 as a possible D gene (5 bases). This TCR came from a female donor with multiple sclerosis, enrolled in a pregnancy study. The CDR3 loop is CASSDSSENEQFF. The CDR3 coding sequence is TGTGCCAGCAGTGACTCTAGCGAGAATGAGCAGTTCTTC.